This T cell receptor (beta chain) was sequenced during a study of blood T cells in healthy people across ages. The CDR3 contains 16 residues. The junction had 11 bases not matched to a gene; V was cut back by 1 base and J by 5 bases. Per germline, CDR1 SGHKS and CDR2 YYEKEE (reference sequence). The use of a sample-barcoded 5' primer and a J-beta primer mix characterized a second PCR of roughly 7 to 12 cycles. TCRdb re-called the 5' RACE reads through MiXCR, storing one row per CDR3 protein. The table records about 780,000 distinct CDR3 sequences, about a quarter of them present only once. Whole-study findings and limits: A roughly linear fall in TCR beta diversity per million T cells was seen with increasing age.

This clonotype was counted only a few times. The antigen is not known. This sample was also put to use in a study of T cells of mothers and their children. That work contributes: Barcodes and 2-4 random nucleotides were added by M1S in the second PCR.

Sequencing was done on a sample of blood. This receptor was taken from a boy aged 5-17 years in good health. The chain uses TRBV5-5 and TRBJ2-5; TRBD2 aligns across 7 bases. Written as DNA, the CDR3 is TGTGCCAGCAGCTTGAATCCGGCTAGCGGTCGGGAGACCCAGTACTTC. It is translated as CASSLNPASGRETQYF.